Ten or more counts support the clone carrying this T cell receptor (beta chain). The antigen is undetermined. The data were obtained in a study of spatial heterogeneity in lung cancer. Study in general: Correlation of TCR transcript counts in tumor regions with a T cell module score from matched bulk RNA-seq was strong. Study results and limitations: In tumor T cells, estimated coverage reached roughly 6.7% for alpha chains and approximately 13% for beta chains. Counts of expanded intratumoral alpha and beta TCRs tracked tumor mutation counts.

The CDR3 has 16 residues. Germline CDR1 reads KGHDR; CDR2 reads SFDVKD. V lost 4 bases, J lost 0 bases, and 11 bases lay in between. A unique molecular identifier was carried by every single TCR cDNA molecule. MiXCR, applied by TCRdb to the 5' RACE reads, yields one record per CDR3 protein. The data show a few thousand distinct CDR3 sequences, with 25% to 30% seen just once and 20% to 25% held by the top ten. The time point was: sample taken at primary tumor resection. This clonotype originated in a male donor with early-stage non-small cell lung cancer. The genes are TRBV24-1 and TRBJ2-2; D unclear. The sequences come from lung tumor tissue, collected at surgery. The CDR3 spells CATSDPNKSNTGELFF. The CDR3 DNA follows: TGTGCCACCAGTGACCCTAACAAGTCGAACACCGGGGAGCTGTTTTTT.